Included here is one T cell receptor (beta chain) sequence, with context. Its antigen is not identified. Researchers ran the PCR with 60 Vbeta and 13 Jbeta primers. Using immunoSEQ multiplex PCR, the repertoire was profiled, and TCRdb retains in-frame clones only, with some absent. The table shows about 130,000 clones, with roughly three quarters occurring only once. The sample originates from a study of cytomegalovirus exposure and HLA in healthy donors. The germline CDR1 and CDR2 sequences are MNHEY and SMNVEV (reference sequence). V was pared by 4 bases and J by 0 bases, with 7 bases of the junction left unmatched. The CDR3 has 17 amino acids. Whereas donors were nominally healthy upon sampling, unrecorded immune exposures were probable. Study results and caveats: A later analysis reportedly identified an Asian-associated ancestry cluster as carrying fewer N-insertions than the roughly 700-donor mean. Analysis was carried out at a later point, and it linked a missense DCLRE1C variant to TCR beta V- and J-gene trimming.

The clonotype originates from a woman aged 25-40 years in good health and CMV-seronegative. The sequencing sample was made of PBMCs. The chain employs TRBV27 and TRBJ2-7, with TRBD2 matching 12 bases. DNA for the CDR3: TGTGCCAGCAGTTCCGGACTAGCGGGGCCGAGCTCCTACGAGCAGTACTTC. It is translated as CASSSGLAGPSSYEQYF.